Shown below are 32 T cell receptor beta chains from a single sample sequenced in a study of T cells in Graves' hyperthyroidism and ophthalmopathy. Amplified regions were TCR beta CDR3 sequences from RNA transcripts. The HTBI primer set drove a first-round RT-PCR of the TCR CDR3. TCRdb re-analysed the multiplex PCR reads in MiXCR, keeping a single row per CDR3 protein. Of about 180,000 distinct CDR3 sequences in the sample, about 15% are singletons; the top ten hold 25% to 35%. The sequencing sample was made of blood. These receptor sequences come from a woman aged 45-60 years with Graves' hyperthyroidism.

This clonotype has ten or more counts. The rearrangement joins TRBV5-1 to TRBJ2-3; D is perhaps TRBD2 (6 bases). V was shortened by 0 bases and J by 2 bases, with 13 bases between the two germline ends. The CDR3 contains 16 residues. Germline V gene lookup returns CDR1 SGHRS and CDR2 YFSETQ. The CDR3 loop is CASSLEWRGLTDTQYF. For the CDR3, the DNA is TGCGCCAGCAGCTTGGAGTGGCGGGGACTCACAGATACGCAGTATTTT.

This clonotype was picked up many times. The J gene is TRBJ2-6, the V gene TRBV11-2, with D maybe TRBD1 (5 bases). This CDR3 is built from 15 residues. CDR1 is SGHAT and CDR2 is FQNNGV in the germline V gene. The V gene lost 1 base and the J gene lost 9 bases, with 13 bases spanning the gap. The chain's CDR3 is CASSLGAGALNVLTF. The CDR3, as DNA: TGTGCCAGCAGCTTAGGCGCTGGGGCCCTCAACGTCCTGACTTTC. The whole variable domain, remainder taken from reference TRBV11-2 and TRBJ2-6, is EAGVAQSPRYKIIEKRQSVAFWCNPISGHATLYWYQQILGQGPKLLIQFQNNGVVDDSQLPKDRFSAERLKGVDSTLKIQPAKLEDSAVYLCASSLGAGALNVLTFGAGSRLTVL.

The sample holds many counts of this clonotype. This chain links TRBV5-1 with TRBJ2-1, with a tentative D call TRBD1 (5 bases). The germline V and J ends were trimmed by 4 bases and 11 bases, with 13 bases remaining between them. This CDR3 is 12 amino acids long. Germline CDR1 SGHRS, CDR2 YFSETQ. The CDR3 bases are TGCGCCAGCAGCCCAGAAGGGGAAAAGCAGTTCTTC. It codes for CASSPEGEKQFF.

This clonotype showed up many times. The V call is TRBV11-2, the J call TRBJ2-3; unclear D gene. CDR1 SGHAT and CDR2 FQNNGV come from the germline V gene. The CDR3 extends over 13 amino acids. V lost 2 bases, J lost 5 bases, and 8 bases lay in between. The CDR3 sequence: CASSLPELDTQYF. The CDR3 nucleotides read TGTGCCAGCAGCTTACCCGAGTTAGATACGCAGTATTTT.

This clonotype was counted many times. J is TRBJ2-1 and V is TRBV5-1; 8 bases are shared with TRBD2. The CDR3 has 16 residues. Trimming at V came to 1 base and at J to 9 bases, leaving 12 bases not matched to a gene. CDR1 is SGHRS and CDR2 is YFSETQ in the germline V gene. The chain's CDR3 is CASSLIAGGPVGEQFF. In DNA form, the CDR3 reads TGCGCCAGCAGCTTGATCGCGGGGGGCCCAGTCGGTGAGCAGTTCTTC.

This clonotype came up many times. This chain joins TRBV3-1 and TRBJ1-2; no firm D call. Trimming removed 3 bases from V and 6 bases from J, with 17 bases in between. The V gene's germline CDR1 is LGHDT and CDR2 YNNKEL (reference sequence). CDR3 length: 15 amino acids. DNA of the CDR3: TGTGCCAGCAGCCAGCAAGGGAGTACAGAGAATGGCTACACCTTC. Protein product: CASSQQGSTENGYTF.

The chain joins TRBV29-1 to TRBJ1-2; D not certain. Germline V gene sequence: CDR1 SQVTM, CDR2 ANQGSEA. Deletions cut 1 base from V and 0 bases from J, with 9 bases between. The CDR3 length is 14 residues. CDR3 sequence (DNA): TGCAGCGTTGAAGGGGCAGTAGCTAACTATGGCTACACCTTC. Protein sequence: CSVEGAVANYGYTF.

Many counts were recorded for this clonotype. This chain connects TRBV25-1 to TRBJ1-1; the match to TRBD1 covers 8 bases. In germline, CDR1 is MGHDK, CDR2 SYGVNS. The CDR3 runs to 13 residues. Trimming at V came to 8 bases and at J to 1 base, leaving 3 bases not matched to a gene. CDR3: CASGGQGNTEAFF. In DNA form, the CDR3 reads TGTGCCAGCGGTGGACAGGGGAACACTGAAGCTTTCTTT.

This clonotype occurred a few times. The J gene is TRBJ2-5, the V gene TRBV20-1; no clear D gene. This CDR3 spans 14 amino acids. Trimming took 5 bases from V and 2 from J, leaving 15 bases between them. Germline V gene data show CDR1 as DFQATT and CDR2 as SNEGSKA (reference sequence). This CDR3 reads CSAPRLQSQETQYF. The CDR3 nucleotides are TGCAGTGCTCCCAGACTCCAATCTCAAGAGACCCAGTACTTC.

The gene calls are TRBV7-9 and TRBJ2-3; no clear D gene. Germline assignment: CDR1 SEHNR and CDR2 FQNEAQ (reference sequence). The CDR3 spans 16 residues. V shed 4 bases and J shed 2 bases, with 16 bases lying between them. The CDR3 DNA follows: TGTGCCAGCAGCTCGCTGTTAGGAGAAATCACAGATACGCAGTATTTT. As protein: CASSSLLGEITDTQYF.

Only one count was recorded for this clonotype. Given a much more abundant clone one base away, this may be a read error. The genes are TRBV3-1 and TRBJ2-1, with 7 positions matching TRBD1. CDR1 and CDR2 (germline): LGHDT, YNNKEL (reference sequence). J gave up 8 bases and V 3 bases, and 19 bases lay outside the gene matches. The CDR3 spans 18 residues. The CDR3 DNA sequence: TGTGCCAGCAGCCACGTCTTTAGTGGCGAGGGGGCCATCGATGAGCAGTTCTTC. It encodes CASSHVFSGEGAIDEQFF.

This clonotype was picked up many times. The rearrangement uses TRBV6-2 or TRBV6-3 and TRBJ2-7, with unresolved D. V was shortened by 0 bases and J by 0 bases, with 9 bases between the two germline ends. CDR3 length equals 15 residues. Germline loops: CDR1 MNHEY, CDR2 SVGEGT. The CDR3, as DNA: TGTGCCAGCAGTTACTCAGCAGGCAGCTCCTACGAGCAGTACTTC. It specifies CASSYSAGSSYEQYF.

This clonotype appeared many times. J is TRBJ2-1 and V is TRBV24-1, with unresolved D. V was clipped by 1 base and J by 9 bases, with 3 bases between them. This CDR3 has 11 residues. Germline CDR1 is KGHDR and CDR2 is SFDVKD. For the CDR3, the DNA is TGTGCCACCAGTGATTTTAGTGAGCAGTTCTTC. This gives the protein CATSDFSEQFF.

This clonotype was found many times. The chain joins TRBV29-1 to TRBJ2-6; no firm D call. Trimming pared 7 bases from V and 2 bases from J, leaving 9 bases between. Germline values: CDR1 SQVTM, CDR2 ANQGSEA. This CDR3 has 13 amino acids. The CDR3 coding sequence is TGCAGCGCCCGGTTGGCTGGGGCCAACGTCCTGACTTTC. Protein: CSARLAGANVLTF.

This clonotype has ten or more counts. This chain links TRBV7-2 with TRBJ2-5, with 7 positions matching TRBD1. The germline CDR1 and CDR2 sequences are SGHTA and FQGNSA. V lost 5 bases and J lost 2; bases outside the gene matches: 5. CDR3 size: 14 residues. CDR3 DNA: TGTGCCAGCAGCCCAGGGACAGTTCAAGAGACCCAGTACTTC. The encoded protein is CASSPGTVQETQYF.

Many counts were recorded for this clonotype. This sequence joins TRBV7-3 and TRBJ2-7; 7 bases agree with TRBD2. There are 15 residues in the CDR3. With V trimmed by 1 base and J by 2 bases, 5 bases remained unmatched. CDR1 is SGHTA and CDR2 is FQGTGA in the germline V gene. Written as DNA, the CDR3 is TGTGCCAGCAGCTTAATGGCGGGGGAAGCCTACGAGCAGTACTTC. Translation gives CASSLMAGEAYEQYF. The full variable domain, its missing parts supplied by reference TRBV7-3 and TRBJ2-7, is GAGVSQTPSNKVTEKGKYVELRCDPISGHTALYWYRQSLGQGPEFLIYFQGTGAADDSGLPNDRFFAVRPEGSVSTLKIQRTERGDSAVYLCASSLMAGEAYEQYFGPGTRLTVT.

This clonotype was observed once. CDR3 in amino acids: CASGDRTGGGEQYF. In DNA, the CDR3 is TGTGCCAGCGGAGACCGGACAGGGGGAGGTGAGCAGTACTTC. V usage is TRBV2 and J usage is TRBJ2-7, with 10 bases identical to TRBD1. Germline trimming cut 8 bases from V and 7 bases from J; bases unmatched to any gene: 11. Germline CDR1 is SNHLY and CDR2 is FYNNEI. This CDR3 has 14 residues.

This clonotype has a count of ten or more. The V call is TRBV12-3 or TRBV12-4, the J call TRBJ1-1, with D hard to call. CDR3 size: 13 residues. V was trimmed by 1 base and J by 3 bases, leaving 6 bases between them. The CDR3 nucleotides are TGTGCCAGCAGTTTAGGTCCCTACACTGAAGCTTTCTTT. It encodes CASSLGPYTEAFF.

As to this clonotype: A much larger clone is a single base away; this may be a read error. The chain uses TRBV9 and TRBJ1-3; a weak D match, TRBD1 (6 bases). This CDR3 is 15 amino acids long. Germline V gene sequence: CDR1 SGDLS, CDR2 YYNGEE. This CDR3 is CANSWAGTIGNTIYF. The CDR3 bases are TGTGCCAACAGCTGGGCCGGGACAATTGGAAACACCATATATTTT.

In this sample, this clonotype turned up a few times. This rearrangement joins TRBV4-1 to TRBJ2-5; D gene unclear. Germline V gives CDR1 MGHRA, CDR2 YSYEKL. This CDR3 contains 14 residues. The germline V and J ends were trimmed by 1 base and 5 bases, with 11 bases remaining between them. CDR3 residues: CASSQGVSFETQYF. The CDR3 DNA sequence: TGCGCCAGCAGCCAAGGTGTTAGCTTCGAGACCCAGTACTTC.

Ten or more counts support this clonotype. CDR3 coding DNA: TGTGCCAGCAGCGCCGGGGACACCAATCAGCCCCAGCATTTT. It is translated as CASSAGDTNQPQHF. This rearrangement joins TRBV7-9 to TRBJ1-5; D is possibly TRBD1 (6 bases). V was cut by 5 bases and J by 3 bases, with 11 bases left in between. This CDR3 is 14 amino acids long. Germline CDR1 SEHNR, CDR2 FQNEAQ (reference sequence).

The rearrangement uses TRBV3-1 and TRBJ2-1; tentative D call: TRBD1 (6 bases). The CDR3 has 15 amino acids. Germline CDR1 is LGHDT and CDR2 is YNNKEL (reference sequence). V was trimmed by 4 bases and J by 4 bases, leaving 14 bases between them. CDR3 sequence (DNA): TGTGCCAGCAGCCCACGGAGGACAGCATACAATGAGCAGTTCTTC. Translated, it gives CASSPRRTAYNEQFF.

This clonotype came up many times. The CDR3 loop reads CASSFGSYQETQYF. CDR3 DNA sequence: TGTGCCAGCAGCTTCGGATCGTACCAAGAGACCCAGTACTTC. The rearrangement links TRBV7-2 to TRBJ2-5; D gene ambiguous. The CDR3 contains 14 residues. Between the trimmed V and J ends, which lost 3 bases and 0 bases, there was a span of 8 bases. Germline V gene sequence: CDR1 SGHTA, CDR2 FQGNSA.

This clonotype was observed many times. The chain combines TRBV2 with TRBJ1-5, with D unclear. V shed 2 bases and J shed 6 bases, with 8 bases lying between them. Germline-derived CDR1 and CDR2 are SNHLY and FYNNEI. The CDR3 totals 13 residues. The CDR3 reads CASSERRIQPQHF. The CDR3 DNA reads TGTGCCAGCAGTGAAAGGCGAATTCAGCCCCAGCATTTT.

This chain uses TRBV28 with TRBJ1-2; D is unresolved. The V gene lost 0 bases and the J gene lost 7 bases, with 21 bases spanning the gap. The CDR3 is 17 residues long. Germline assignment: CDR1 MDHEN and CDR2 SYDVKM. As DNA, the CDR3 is TGTGCCAGCAGTTTATGGGGCATACTCAAGGCTCGAGGTGGCTACACCTTC. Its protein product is CASSLWGILKARGGYTF.

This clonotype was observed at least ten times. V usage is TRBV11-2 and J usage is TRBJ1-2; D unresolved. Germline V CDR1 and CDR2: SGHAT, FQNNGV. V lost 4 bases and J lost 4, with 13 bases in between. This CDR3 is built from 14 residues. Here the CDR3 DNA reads TGTGCCAGCAGCTCCATACGGAGTGGCTATGGCTACACCTTC. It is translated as CASSSIRSGYGYTF.

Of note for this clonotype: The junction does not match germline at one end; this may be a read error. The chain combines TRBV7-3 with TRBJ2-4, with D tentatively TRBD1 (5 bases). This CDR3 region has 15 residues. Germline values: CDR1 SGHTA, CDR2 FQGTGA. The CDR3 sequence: CASSQRGLAKNIQYF. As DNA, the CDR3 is TGCGCCAGCAGCCAAAGGGGCCTAGCCAAAAACATTCAGTACTTC.

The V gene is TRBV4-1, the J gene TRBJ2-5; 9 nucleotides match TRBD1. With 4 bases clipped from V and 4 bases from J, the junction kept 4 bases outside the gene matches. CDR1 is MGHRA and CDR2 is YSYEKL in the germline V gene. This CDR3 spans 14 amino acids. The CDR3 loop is CASSPWTGAETQYF. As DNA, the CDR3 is TGCGCCAGCAGCCCCTGGACAGGGGCAGAGACCCAGTACTTC.

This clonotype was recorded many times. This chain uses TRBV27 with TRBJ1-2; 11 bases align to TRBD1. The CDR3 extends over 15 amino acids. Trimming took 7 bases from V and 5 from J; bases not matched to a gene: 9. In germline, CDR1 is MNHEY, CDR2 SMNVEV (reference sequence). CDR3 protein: CASNSPGQGVYGYTF. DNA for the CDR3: TGTGCCAGCAATTCGCCGGGACAGGGGGTGTATGGCTACACCTTC.

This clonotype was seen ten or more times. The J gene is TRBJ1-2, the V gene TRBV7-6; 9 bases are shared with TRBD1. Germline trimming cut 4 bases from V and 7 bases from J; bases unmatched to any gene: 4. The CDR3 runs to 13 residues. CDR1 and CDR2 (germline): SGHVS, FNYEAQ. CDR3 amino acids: CASSSRTGAGYTF. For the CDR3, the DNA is TGTGCCAGCAGCTCTCGGACAGGGGCTGGCTACACCTTC.

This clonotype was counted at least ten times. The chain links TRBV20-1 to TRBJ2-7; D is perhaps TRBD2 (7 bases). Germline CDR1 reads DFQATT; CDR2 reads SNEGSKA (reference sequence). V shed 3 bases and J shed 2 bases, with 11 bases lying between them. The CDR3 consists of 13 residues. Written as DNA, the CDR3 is TGCAGTGCTAGCGGGGGGCTTACCTACGAGCAGTACTTC. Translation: CSASGGLTYEQYF.

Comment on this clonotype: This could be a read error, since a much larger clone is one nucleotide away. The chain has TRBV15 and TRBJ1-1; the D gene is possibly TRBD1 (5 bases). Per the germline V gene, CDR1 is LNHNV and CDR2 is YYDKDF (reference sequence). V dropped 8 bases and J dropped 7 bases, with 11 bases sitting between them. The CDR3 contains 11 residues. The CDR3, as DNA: TGTGCCACCGGCATTACAGGTGAAGCTTTCTTT. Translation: CATGITGEAFF.